The next 17 T cell receptor beta chains were all read from a single sample in a study of cytomegalovirus exposure and HLA in healthy donors. PCR primers comprised 60 Vbeta and 13 Jbeta primers. The method was immunoSEQ multiplex PCR; TCRdb's version includes in-frame clones alone and lacks a portion of them. The profile shows roughly 120,000 clones, about 75% of them singletons. The sample comprised PBMCs. The receptors here all came from a man aged 60 to 69 in good health and CMV-seropositive.

Only a few counts were recorded for this clone. The CDR3 here is CASDEGLNYGYTF. The CDR3 DNA reads as TGTGCCAGCGACGAGGGCCTTAACTATGGCTACACCTTC. The V and J genes are TRBV9 and TRBJ1-2; no clear D gene. Germline CDR1 reads SGDLS; CDR2 reads YYNGEE. Trimming shortened V by 7 bases and J by 1 base, and 11 bases separated the two germline ends. This CDR3 comprises 13 residues.

The V gene is TRBV9, the J gene TRBJ2-7; D call uncertain. V lost 0 bases to trimming and J lost 5 bases, with 12 bases between them. This CDR3 is 14 amino acids long. Looked up from germline, CDR1 is SGDLS and CDR2 is YYNGEE. The CDR3 DNA is TGTGCCAGCAGCGTAGCTCCCACTAACAACGAGCAGTACTTC. Its protein product is CASSVAPTNNEQYF.

The chain couples TRBV7-9 to TRBJ2-7; 8 bases fit TRBD2. The CDR3 length is 14 residues. The germline gives CDR1 SEHNR, CDR2 FQNEAQ (reference sequence). V was pared by 5 bases and J by 1 base, with 4 bases of the junction left unmatched. The CDR3: CASSISGTSYEQYF. The CDR3 DNA follows: TGTGCCAGCAGCATTAGCGGGACGTCCTACGAGCAGTACTTC.

This chain connects TRBV7-6 to TRBJ2-6; 9 bases fit TRBD1. In germline, CDR1 is SGHVS, CDR2 FNYEAQ. CDR3 length: 17 amino acids. The ends lost 6 bases at V and 0 bases at J; junction bases unmatched: 6. CDR3 protein: CASRKGTGTSGANVLTF. As DNA, the CDR3 is TGTGCCAGCAGGAAAGGGACAGGGACCTCTGGGGCCAACGTCCTGACTTTC.

The J gene is TRBJ1-3, the V gene TRBV19; 12 bases fit TRBD1. The CDR3 loop spans 15 amino acids. Trimming at V came to 5 bases and at J to 3 bases, leaving 2 bases not matched to a gene. Germline V lookup: CDR1 LNHDA, CDR2 SQIVND (reference sequence). This chain's CDR3 is CASSGTGGLGNTIYF. The CDR3 DNA sequence: TGTGCCAGTAGTGGGACAGGGGGCCTTGGAAACACCATATATTTT. The complete variable domain, with remaining parts taken from reference TRBV19 and TRBJ1-3, reads DGGITQSPKYLFRKEGQNVTLSCEQNLNHDAMYWYRQDPGQGLRLIYYSQIVNDFQKGDIAEGYSVSREKKESFPLTVTSAQKNPTAFYLCASSGTGGLGNTIYFGEGSWLTVV.

The chain recombines TRBV30 with TRBJ1-5; 7 nucleotides agree with TRBD1. V lost 2 bases to trimming and J lost 4 bases; unmatched junction nucleotides: 5. The CDR3 spans 14 residues. CDR1 is GTSNPN, CDR2 SVGIG, per germline (reference sequence). As DNA, the CDR3 is TGTGCCTGGAGTAGGTTACAGGGGAATCAGCCCCAGCATTTT. This encodes CAWSRLQGNQPQHF.

The chain combines TRBV4-1 with TRBJ2-7; 12 bases align to TRBD2. Germline trimming cut 4 bases from V and 7 bases from J; bases unmatched to any gene: 17. The CDR3 covers 18 residues. In germline, CDR1 is MGHRA, CDR2 YSYEKL. The CDR3 region has the DNA TGCGCCAGCAGCCCAGGTCTAGCGGGAGGGCTATTCTCCGGGGAGCAGTACTTC. Translating it yields CASSPGLAGGLFSGEQYF.

The chain links TRBV6-5 to TRBJ2-5; 7 nucleotides line up with TRBD1. The DNA end is more similar to TRBJ2-7, so the J call may be wrong. CDR3 length: 16 amino acids. Germline CDR1 and CDR2: MNHEY and SVGAGI. CDR3 sequence: CASSYTGASSSYEQYF. The DNA of the CDR3 is TGTGCCAGCAGTTACACAGGGGCTTCGAGCTCCTACGAGCAGTACTTC.

The chain links TRBV5-1 to TRBJ2-3, with TRBD2 matching over 14 bases. The CDR3 consists of 15 residues. The V gene's germline CDR1 is SGHRS and CDR2 YFSETQ. V lost 4 bases and J lost 8; bases outside the gene matches: 6. In nucleotides, the CDR3 is TGCGCCAGCAGCGGACTAGCGGGAGGCCCCGGTACGCAGTATTTT. Translating gives CASSGLAGGPGTQYF.

This clone was seen a handful of times. V is TRBV6-6 and J is TRBJ2-1, with TRBD1 matching over 9 bases. With V trimmed by 5 bases and J by 5 bases, 7 bases remained unmatched. The CDR3 runs to 15 residues. In germline, CDR1 is MNHNY, CDR2 SVGAGI (reference sequence). The CDR3 bases are TGTGCCAGCAGTGGCCGAGGGACAGGGAACAATGAGCAGTTCTTC. Protein: CASSGRGTGNNEQFF.

The chain joins TRBV19 to TRBJ1-1; D possibly corresponds to TRBD1 (6 bases). The CDR3 runs 15 residues. V lost 5 bases and J lost 4, with 17 bases in between. Germline V gene data show CDR1 as LNHDA and CDR2 as SQIVND (reference sequence). DNA for the CDR3: TGTGCCAGTAGTCCACGGCGGGGGGCAGGCACTGAAGCTTTCTTT. Residues: CASSPRRGAGTEAFF.

The V call is TRBV6-5, the J call TRBJ1-5; no reliable D call. Germline assignment: CDR1 MNHEY and CDR2 SVGAGI. Trimming left V 0 bases short and J 3 bases short, with 3 bases between. CDR3 size: 13 residues. The CDR3 DNA reads TGTGCCAGCAGTTACTCATACAATCAGCCCCAGCATTTT. Translating gives CASSYSYNQPQHF.

V gene TRBV5-1 combines with J gene TRBJ2-2, with 9 bases lining up with TRBD1. The V and J ends lost 9 bases and 4 bases, in that order; junction bases with no gene match: 7. Germline V gene sequence: CDR1 SGHRS, CDR2 YFSETQ. CDR3 size: 14 residues. The CDR3 loop is CATPGQGGTGELFF. The CDR3 DNA reads TGCGCCACCCCGGGACAGGGTGGCACCGGGGAGCTGTTTTTT.

V is TRBV7-9 and J is TRBJ2-7; TRBD1 aligns across 9 bases. Germline V gene sequence: CDR1 SEHNR, CDR2 FQNEAQ (reference sequence). J lost 7 bases, V lost 5 bases, and 6 bases had no gene match. The CDR3 consists of 13 residues. The CDR3 nucleotides are TGTGCCAGCAGCCCAGGGACAGGGCTTGAGCAGTACTTC. It is translated as CASSPGTGLEQYF.

The V call is TRBV15, the J call TRBJ2-4; D might be TRBD2 (6 bases). V was pared by 2 bases and J by 0 bases, with 14 bases between. The germline V gene encodes CDR1 LNHNV and CDR2 YYDKDF (reference sequence). There are 17 residues in the CDR3. DNA of the CDR3: TGTGCCACCAGCAGAACGGCGGGGACCTTAGCCAAAAACATTCAGTACTTC. It is translated as CATSRTAGTLAKNIQYF. The whole variable domain, remainder taken from reference TRBV15 and TRBJ2-4, is DAMVIQNPRYQVTQFGKPVTLSCSQTLNHNVMYWYQQKSSQAPKLLFHYYDKDFNNEADTPDNFQSRRPNTSFCFLDIRSPGLGDTAMYLCATSRTAGTLAKNIQYFGAGTRLSVL.

The rearrangement links TRBV2 to TRBJ1-1, with 9 nucleotides matching TRBD1. The germline gives CDR1 SNHLY, CDR2 FYNNEI. Trimming took 1 base from V and 5 from J; bases not matched to a gene: 2. There are 14 residues in the CDR3. CDR3 amino acids: CASSEEQGATEAFF. The DNA for the CDR3 is TGTGCCAGCAGTGAAGAACAGGGGGCTACTGAAGCTTTCTTT.

This chain links TRBV7-8 with TRBJ1-1; 7 positions agree with TRBD1. The ends lost 3 bases at V and 7 bases at J; junction bases unmatched: 11. CDR3 size: 15 residues. The germline V gene has CDR1 SGHVS and CDR2 FQNEAQ. CDR3 loop: CASSFRTGPDGEAFF. Written as DNA, the CDR3 is TGTGCCAGCAGCTTCCGGACAGGACCCGACGGTGAAGCTTTCTTT.